What follows are 8 T cell receptor beta chains derived from one specimen sequenced in a study of blood T cells in healthy people across ages. Alongside a J-beta primer mix, a sample-barcoded 5' primer served in a second PCR lasting 7 to 11 cycles. TCRdb processed the 5' RACE reads anew with MiXCR; each CDR3 protein has one entry. The sample includes 850,000 to 1,300,000 distinct CDR3 sequences, more than 40% of them seen just once. The specimen sequenced was blood. The receptor source for this set is a woman aged 55-69 years in good health.

This clonotype was recorded only once. The V and J genes are TRBV9 and TRBJ1-2; TRBD1 aligns across 7 bases. Germline V gene data show CDR1 as SGDLS and CDR2 as YYNGEE. Trimming removed 0 bases from V and 3 bases from J; junction bases left unmatched: 8. CDR3 length: 16 residues. This chain's CDR3 is CASSVGATGRDYGYTF. CDR3 bases: TGTGCCAGCAGCGTAGGGGCGACAGGGAGAGACTATGGCTACACCTTC.

V usage is TRBV20-1 and J usage is TRBJ1-4; D is uncertain. The V gene's germline CDR1 is DFQATT and CDR2 SNEGSKA (reference sequence). V lost 2 bases, J lost 8 bases, and 27 bases lay in between. This CDR3 has 18 amino acids. CDR3 in DNA: TGCAGTGCTAGATTGGCGCAGCCCCACGGTGGTGTCTGGGAAAAACTGTTTTTT. Translation: CSARLAQPHGGVWEKLFF.

Written as DNA, the CDR3 is TGCGCCAGCAGAGTTTCCAGCGGGTCCTACAATGAGCAGTTCTTC. Translated, it gives CASRVSSGSYNEQFF. The rearrangement joins TRBV5-1 to TRBJ2-1; D is possibly TRBD2 (6 bases). CDR3 size: 15 residues. Germline CDR1 SGHRS, CDR2 YFSETQ. Deletions cut 5 bases from V and 1 base from J, with 13 bases between.

V is TRBV20-1 and J is TRBJ2-5; D unclear. The germline gives CDR1 DFQATT, CDR2 SNEGSKA (reference sequence). The CDR3 extends over 13 amino acids. Trimming removed 1 base at V and 1 base at J, with 7 bases between. The CDR3 DNA reads as TGCAGTGCTAGAGTCGGAATCCAAGAGACCCAGTACTTC. Its protein is CSARVGIQETQYF.

Turning to this clonotype: Possible read error: a much larger clone is one base away. The rearrangement joins TRBV2 to TRBJ1-2, with TRBD1 matching over 9 bases. The CDR3 has 14 amino acids. V was clipped by 10 bases and J by 2 bases; unmatched bases: 8. Germline lookup yields CDR1 SNHLY and CDR2 FYNNEI. DNA of the CDR3: TGTGCCAACAGGGAAGGACAGGGGAACTATGGCTACACCTTC. It translates to CANREGQGNYGYTF.

The V gene is TRBV2, the J gene TRBJ2-5; 12 bases fit TRBD1. Germline V gives CDR1 SNHLY, CDR2 FYNNEI. V dropped 6 bases and J dropped 11; count of bases not matched to a gene: 10. This CDR3 is 14 amino acids long. The CDR3 DNA follows: TGTGCCAGCAGACCGGGACAGGGGGCCAGGGAGCAGTACTTC. Its protein is CASRPGQGAREQYF.

The chain links TRBV27 to TRBJ1-2; 8 bases align to TRBD1. Trimming cost V 0 bases and J 8 bases; bases outside gene matches: 2. The germline gives CDR1 MNHEY, CDR2 SMNVEV (reference sequence). The CDR3 is 13 residues long. The CDR3 coding sequence is TGTGCCAGCAGTTTATCGACAGGGGAAGGCTACACCTTC. It encodes CASSLSTGEGYTF.

This clonotype was observed a few times. One junction end disagrees with the germline gene, perhaps due to a read error. V is TRBV7-9 and J is TRBJ2-5, with 8 bases fitting TRBD2. The CDR3 extends over 14 amino acids. The germline CDR1 and CDR2 sequences are SEHNR and FQNEAQ (reference sequence). CDR3 in amino acids: CASSIAGLQETQYF. The CDR3 nucleotides are TGTGCCAGCAGCATAGCGGGACTCCAAGAGACCCAGTACTTC.